The 26 T cell receptor beta chains presented below share a single source sample, sequenced in a study of metastatic and nonmetastatic thyroid tumors. There were no patients who had received any treatment before thyroid surgery. TCRdb re-analyzed the PCR reads using MiXCR. The sample yields 13,000 or so clones, roughly a third seen once. Sample: tumor tissue. The receptor set was obtained from a male donor with papillary thyroid cancer or a benign thyroid nodule (not recorded which). Some clones in this sample may be carry-over from other donors' samples.

This clone is labeled as large. This sequence joins TRBV5-8 and TRBJ2-7; 8 bases align to TRBD1. Looked up from germline, CDR1 is SGHTS and CDR2 is YDEGEE. V was pared by 1 base and J by 6 bases, with 6 bases of the junction left unmatched. CDR3 length equals 14 residues. Here the CDR3 reads CASSLSGGAGEQYF. CDR3 in DNA: TGTGCCAGCAGCTTGTCAGGGGGCGCGGGCGAGCAGTACTTC.

This clone was observed a single time. The chain is built from TRBV7-8 and TRBJ1-1, with D unresolved. CDR3 length equals 13 residues. Trimming pared 2 bases from V and 3 bases from J, leaving 7 bases between. CDR1 is SGHVS and CDR2 is FQNEAQ in the germline V gene. Here the CDR3 reads CASSLLTYTEAFF. For the CDR3, the DNA is TGTGCCAGCAGCTTACTCACTTACACTGAAGCTTTCTTT.

This chain uses TRBV12-3 or TRBV12-4 with TRBJ2-1; D perhaps matches TRBD2 (5 bases). This CDR3 has 15 residues. V gave up 4 bases and J gave up 0 bases, with 10 bases separating them. The CDR3 nucleotides are TGTGCCAGCAGTTCCGGTCGGGGCTCCTACAATGAGCAGTTCTTC. This encodes CASSSGRGSYNEQFF.

The chain is built from TRBV19 and TRBJ1-5, with D unresolved. The CDR3 runs 15 residues. Trimming stripped 6 bases from V and 7 bases from J, with 19 bases between. Germline V gene sequence: CDR1 LNHDA, CDR2 SQIVND (reference sequence). In nucleotides, the CDR3 is TGTGCCAGTAGCCCCCCTGTGGGCTGGGAACAGCCCCAGCATTTT. Translation: CASSPPVGWEQPQHF.

The rearrangement uses TRBV6-1 and TRBJ2-7; TRBD2 aligns across 10 bases. CDR3 length: 14 amino acids. Trimming at V came to 7 bases and at J to 2 bases, leaving 5 bases not matched to a gene. Germline CDR1 MNHNS, CDR2 SASEGT. The CDR3 protein is CASKTSGTTYEQYF. CDR3 bases: TGTGCCAGCAAAACTAGCGGGACAACCTACGAGCAGTACTTC.

The rearrangement uses TRBV7-9 and TRBJ2-7; 7 bases are a match to TRBD2. The ends lost 1 base at V and 5 bases at J; junction bases unmatched: 5. This CDR3 is built from 14 residues. Germline loops: CDR1 SEHNR, CDR2 FQNEAQ (reference sequence). CDR3 region: CASSLGAGADEQYF. Here the CDR3 DNA reads TGTGCCAGCAGCTTAGGGGCGGGAGCCGACGAGCAGTACTTC.

This clone was picked up a small number of times. A read error may produce the germline difference seen at one junction end. The rearrangement links TRBV7-7 to TRBJ2-5; D is perhaps TRBD1 or TRBD2 (5 bases each). The CDR3 sequence is 12 residues long. Germline V gene sequence: CDR1 SSHAT, CDR2 FNYEAQ (reference sequence). CDR3 DNA: TGTGCTAGCAGCGGAAGGGGAGAGACCCAGTACTTC. Its translation is CASSGRGETQYF.

This chain uses TRBV28 with TRBJ2-7, with 8 bases matching TRBD1. The germline V gene encodes CDR1 MDHEN and CDR2 SYDVKM. The V and J ends lost 7 bases and 2 bases, in that order; junction bases with no gene match: 4. The CDR3 consists of 13 residues. CDR3 nucleotide sequence: TGTGCCAGCAAAAGGACAGGGACCTACGAGCAGTACTTC. This codes for CASKRTGTYEQYF.

By sample fraction, this clone is medium-sized. This chain links TRBV28 with TRBJ2-1, with D unresolved. Germline lookup yields CDR1 MDHEN and CDR2 SYDVKM. Trimming took off 3 bases at V and 9 bases at J, with 12 bases between the two ends. The CDR3 is 13 amino acids. The CDR3 loop reads CASSFLVAAEQFF. The CDR3 DNA reads as TGTGCCAGCAGTTTTCTAGTCGCTGCTGAGCAGTTCTTC.

This clone was seen a handful of times. The V call is TRBV9, the J call TRBJ2-1; D gene ambiguous. Germline CDR1 and CDR2: SGDLS and YYNGEE. The CDR3 spans 11 residues. Deletions cut 0 bases from V and 10 bases from J, with 5 bases between. The CDR3 region has the DNA TGTGCCAGCAGCGTAGATGACGAGCAGTTCTTC. Its translation: CASSVDDEQFF.

This clone has just a few counts. This chain connects TRBV18 to TRBJ1-2, with D perhaps TRBD1 (6 bases). The V gene's germline CDR1 is KGHSH and CDR2 LQKENI. The CDR3 contains 13 residues. V was cut by 2 bases and J by 8 bases, with 12 bases left in between. In DNA form, the CDR3 reads TGTGCCAGCTCACCAGAATCAGGGGTCGGCTACACCTTC. Its translation is CASSPESGVGYTF.

The chain uses TRBV11-1 and TRBJ2-1, with TRBD2 matching over 13 bases. This CDR3 comprises 16 residues. V gave up 4 bases and J gave up 9 bases; unmatched junction bases: 9. From germline, CDR1 is SGHAT and CDR2 FQDESV (reference sequence). CDR3 region: CASSSPGTSGNLEQFF. The CDR3 DNA reads as TGTGCCAGCAGCTCCCCCGGGACTAGCGGGAATCTTGAGCAGTTCTTC.

This clone came up a few times. V gene TRBV27 combines with J gene TRBJ1-1; a possible D gene is TRBD1 (6 bases). The CDR3 totals 13 residues. V was shortened by 11 bases and J by 4 bases, with 17 bases between the two germline ends. Germline V gene sequence: CDR1 MNHEY, CDR2 SMNVEV (reference sequence). The CDR3 here is CAGTAGVRTEAFF. The CDR3 DNA follows: TGTGCCGGAACGGCAGGGGTGCGCACTGAAGCTTTCTTT.

Only a few counts were recorded for this clone. The rearrangement uses TRBV6-2 or TRBV6-3 and TRBJ1-4; D gene uncertain. The CDR3 consists of 14 residues. Trimming removed 0 bases at V and 4 bases at J, with 6 bases between. Germline CDR1 is MNHEY and CDR2 is SVGEGT. The CDR3 coding sequence is TGTGCCAGCAGTTACTCTCAGCATAATGAAAAACTGTTTTTT. Protein: CASSYSQHNEKLFF.

This clone is termed medium-sized. V gene TRBV30 combines with J gene TRBJ1-4; 8 bases line up with TRBD1. The germline V gene has CDR1 GTSNPN and CDR2 SVGIG (reference sequence). The CDR3 consists of 15 residues. V was clipped by 1 base and J by 7 bases; unmatched bases: 8. The CDR3 coding sequence is TGTGCCTGGAGTGCGGCGGACAGGGTCAGTGAAAAACTGTTTTTT. It is translated as CAWSAADRVSEKLFF.

By sample fraction, this clone is medium-sized. The chain employs TRBV4-1 and TRBJ2-1; D remains ambiguous. Germline V gene data show CDR1 as MGHRA and CDR2 as YSYEKL. The V and J ends lost 1 base and 6 bases respectively, with 10 bases between them. This CDR3 has 14 amino acids. The CDR3 protein is CASSQVGSANEQFF. Here the CDR3 DNA reads TGCGCCAGCAGCCAAGTAGGAAGCGCCAATGAGCAGTTCTTC.

The table lists this clone with many counts. V gene TRBV27 combines with J gene TRBJ2-7; D might be TRBD2 (6 bases). V was pared by 2 bases and J by 4 bases, with 15 bases between. CDR1 is MNHEY and CDR2 is SMNVEV in the germline V gene (reference sequence). The CDR3 runs 15 residues. CDR3 in amino acids: CASSLGAGLTYEQYF. DNA for the CDR3: TGTGCCAGCAGTTTAGGGGCTGGACTAACGTACGAGCAGTACTTC.

This clone turned up a few times. This chain links TRBV6-1 with TRBJ1-5; D gene uncertain. Trimming removed 7 bases from V and 4 bases from J, with 14 bases in between. The germline V gene has CDR1 MNHNS and CDR2 SASEGT. The CDR3 is 14 amino acids. As DNA, the CDR3 is TGTGCCAGCACCAACACACAACCGAATCAGCCCCAGCATTTT. Protein: CASTNTQPNQPQHF.

This clone appeared a few times. This chain joins TRBV7-9 and TRBJ1-2, with D unresolved. The length of the CDR3 is 14 residues. CDR1 and CDR2 from the germline V gene are SEHNR and FQNEAQ (reference sequence). Trimming shortened V by 1 base and J by 7 bases, and 13 bases separated the two germline ends. Here the CDR3 DNA reads TGTGCCAGCAGCTTAGAGCGGACTTCGAGTGGCTACACCTTC. Its translation: CASSLERTSSGYTF.

This clone has just a few counts. The chain joins TRBV6-1 to TRBJ1-6; the match to TRBD1 covers 7 bases. The germline CDR1 and CDR2 sequences are MNHNS and SASEGT. This CDR3 is 15 amino acids long. Germline trimming cut 6 bases from V and 9 bases from J; bases unmatched to any gene: 11. The CDR3 reads CASRLSGTVTSPLHF. CDR3 DNA sequence: TGTGCCAGCAGACTCAGTGGGACAGTGACTTCACCCCTCCACTTT.

Judged by abundance, this clone is medium-sized. This chain links TRBV28 with TRBJ1-6; tentative D call: TRBD1 (6 bases). The CDR3 extends over 15 amino acids. The V and J ends lost 1 base and 7 bases respectively, with 11 bases between them. Germline V lookup: CDR1 MDHEN, CDR2 SYDVKM. The CDR3 DNA reads TGTGCCAGCAGTTTATTGGGACAACACAATTCACCCCTCCACTTT. Residues: CASSLLGQHNSPLHF.

V and J are TRBV7-2 and TRBJ2-5; D remains unclear. Germline V gives CDR1 SGHTA, CDR2 FQGNSA. V lost 1 base, J lost 3 bases, and 3 bases lay in between. The CDR3 spans 12 residues. The CDR3 nucleotides are TGTGCCAGCAGCTTAGACAAAGAGACCCAGTACTTC. It is translated as CASSLDKETQYF.

This clone came up a few times. This chain links TRBV6-6 with TRBJ1-2; maybe TRBD1 (5 bases). The CDR3 extends over 13 amino acids. V lost 0 bases and J lost 8, with 10 bases in between. Germline values: CDR1 MNHNY, CDR2 SVGAGI (reference sequence). The CDR3 here is CASSYSGGGGYTF. The CDR3 DNA is TGTGCCAGCAGTTACTCTGGGGGGGGGGGCTACACCTTC.

This clone was counted once. This may stem from a read error, because a much larger clone lies one nucleotide away. Other DNA variants within this sample encode the same CDR3. V and J are TRBV4-2 and TRBJ2-7, with D unclear. This CDR3 spans 14 amino acids. Germline CDR1 reads LGHNA; CDR2 reads YNFKEQ. The CDR3 loop is CASSQDPSSGEQYF. The CDR3 region has the DNA TGTGCCAGTAGCCAAGATCCCTCTTCCGGCGAGCAGTACTTC.

The rearrangement links TRBV28 to TRBJ2-7, with D unclear. Trimming cost V 6 bases and J 4 bases, with 13 bases left between them. This CDR3 comprises 13 residues. CDR1 and CDR2 (germline): MDHEN, SYDVKM. The DNA of the CDR3 is TGTGCCAGCAGCCCCCTCTCCGGTTACGAGCAGTACTTC. Its translation: CASSPLSGYEQYF.

This sequence joins TRBV20-1 and TRBJ1-2; D might be TRBD1 (5 bases). CDR1 and CDR2 from the germline V gene are DFQATT and SNEGSKA (reference sequence). CDR3 size: 13 residues. Trimming shortened V by 2 bases and J by 3 bases, and 10 bases separated the two germline ends. CDR3 DNA sequence: TGCAGTGCTAGATCTGGGGCCGACTATGGCTACACCTTC. This encodes CSARSGADYGYTF.